This TCR beta chain is from a study of blood T cell repertoires in COVID-19. In the source study's methods: Reference gene primer amplification gave nucleated cell count estimates. The table came from immunoSEQ multiplex PCR; TCRdb's copy has only in-frame clones and leaves some out. V and J calls plus clone size are reproduced from that table; the DNA served to infer D and trimming. The sample has 210,000 or so clones, over 75% seen once. This CDR3 is 14 amino acids long. The germline V gene encodes CDR1 LGHNA and CDR2 YSLEER. Trimming cost V 4 bases and J 3 bases, with 13 bases left between them. The sample comprised peripheral blood. The TCR sequence derives from a human donor in a cohort sampled during active COVID-19. The chain carries TRBV4-3 and TRBJ2-7, with D maybe TRBD2 (6 bases). The CDR3 loop is CASSRTTRDYEQYF. The DNA for the CDR3 is TGCGCCAGCAGCCGGACTACAAGGGACTACGAGCAGTACTTC.